The T cell receptor beta chain described here comes from a study of T-cell memory formation after mild COVID-19. TCRdb re-derived calls from the 5' RACE reads in MiXCR, one entry per CDR3 protein. The table shows 400,000 to 500,000 distinct CDR3 sequences, with approximately 24% occurring only once. Germline V lookup: CDR1 MNHEY, CDR2 SMNVEV (reference sequence). The CDR3 loop spans 16 amino acids. Trimming pared 3 bases from V and 9 bases from J, leaving 18 bases between. Details on this clonotype: The antigen is not known.

General observations from the study: Pre-infection memory carried some responding clones, suggesting that cross-reactive memory joined.

The receptor was derived from an adult woman who had mild COVID-19 (a few samples of this study predate the infection). Cell type and time point are not known. The specimen sequenced was PBMCs or a T cell subset sorted from them (not recorded which). The chain carries TRBV27 and TRBJ1-6, with a tentative D call TRBD1 (6 bases). CDR3 loop: CASSFRQAAAGSPLHF. The CDR3 DNA follows: TGTGCCAGCAGTTTTAGACAGGCGGCCGCGGGTTCACCCCTCCACTTT.